What follows is one T cell receptor beta chain and its context. What it binds is not known. The CDR3 has 16 amino acids. Losses at the gene ends were 5 bases for V and 0 bases for J; bases not matched to a gene: 3. From germline, CDR1 is SGHAT and CDR2 FQNNGV. The sample originates from a study of shared clonotypes between healthy human individuals. About the study: CD4 naive and memory got three plates each, CD8 naive two, CD8 memory one. The study's findings and limits: Against clonotypes common to all four donors, non-shared ones had lower generation probabilities.

Over several immunoSEQ plates, each subset's genomic DNA was distributed in even portions. The protocol was immunoSEQ multiplex PCR, while the TCRdb copy is restricted to in-frame clones and leaves out a portion. This table has over 800,000 clones, over 90% appearing once. The naive CD8 fraction comprised CD45RO-negative cells positively selected for CCR7 and excluded terminally differentiated effector memory CD45RA+ cells. Each donor was a Caucasian adult residing in Nashville, Tennessee. The chain links TRBV11-2 to TRBJ2-7, with TRBD2 matching over 14 bases. Sequencing was carried out using naive CD8+ T cells sorted from blood. The receptor comes from a young man in good health. The CDR3 nucleotides read TGTGCCAGCAGCCCCGGGACTAGCGGGAGCTCCTACGAGCAGTACTTC. It yields the protein CASSPGTSGSSYEQYF. Using reference TRBV11-2 and TRBJ2-7 for the parts outside the CDR3, the full variable domain is EAGVAQSPRYKIIEKRQSVAFWCNPISGHATLYWYQQILGQGPKLLIQFQNNGVVDDSQLPKDRFSAERLKGVDSTLKIQPAKLEDSAVYLCASSPGTSGSSYEQYFGPGTRLTVT.